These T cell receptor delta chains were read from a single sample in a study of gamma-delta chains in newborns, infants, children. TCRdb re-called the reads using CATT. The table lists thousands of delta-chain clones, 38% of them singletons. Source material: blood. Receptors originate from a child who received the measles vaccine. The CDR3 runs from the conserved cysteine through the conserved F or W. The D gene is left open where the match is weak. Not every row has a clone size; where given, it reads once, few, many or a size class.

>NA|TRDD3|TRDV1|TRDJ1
CALGKPSRYWGMATDKLIF
TGTGCTCTTGGGAAGCCTTCCCGCTACTGGGGGATGGCCACCGATAAACTCATCTTT
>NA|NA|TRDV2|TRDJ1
CACDLLQRGDPYTDKLIF
TGTGCCTGTGACCTTCTACAGAGAGGGGACCCGTACACCGATAAACTCATCTTT
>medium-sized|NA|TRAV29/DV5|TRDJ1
CAALPVFSYTDKLIF
TGTGCGGCTCTTCCCGTATTCTCCTACACCGATAAACTCATCTTT
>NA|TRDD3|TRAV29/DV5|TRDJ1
CAASDVVTDWGILPDTDKLIF
TGTGCAGCAAGCGACGTGGTGACCGACTGGGGGATACTCCCCGACACCGATAAACTCATCTTT
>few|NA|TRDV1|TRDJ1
CALGVVGLTGDHTDKLIF
TGTGCTCTTGGGGTTGTAGGTCTTACGGGGGACCACACCGATAAACTCATCTTT
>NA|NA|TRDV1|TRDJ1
CAPGKREFPHNEGSLRDKLIF
TGTGCTCCTGGGAAGCGGGAGTTCCCCCATAATGAGGGGAGTCTGAGAGATAAACTCATCTTT
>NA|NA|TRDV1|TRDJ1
CALGDLHSHDLPATDKLIF
TGTGCTCTTGGGGACCTCCATTCCCACGACTTACCCGCCACCGATAAACTCATCTTT
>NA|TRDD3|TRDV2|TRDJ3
CACDFTGGRSWDTRQMFF
TGTGCCTGTGACTTTACTGGGGGCCGCTCCTGGGACACCCGACAGATGTTTTTC
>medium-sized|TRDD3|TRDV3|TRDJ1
CASTRGIRTKLIF
TGTGCCTCTACGAGGGGGATACGCACTAAACTCATCTTT
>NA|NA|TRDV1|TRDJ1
CALGATHFLRTGGRKLIF
TGTGCTCTTGGGGCCACGCACTTCCTACGTACTGGGGGCCGTAAACTCATCTTT
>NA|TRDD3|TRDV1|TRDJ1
CAHGDPRPPWGHTDKLIF
TGTGCTCATGGGGACCCCAGACCGCCCTGGGGGCACACCGATAAACTCATCTTT
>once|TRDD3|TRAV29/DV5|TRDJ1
CAASGMNWGIPSPHTDKPIF
TGTGCAGCAAGCGGGATGAACTGGGGGATACCTTCCCCCCACACCGATAAACCCATCTTT
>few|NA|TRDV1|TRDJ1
CALGELDPRRGLPYWEGDKLIF
TGTGCTCTTGGGGAACTAGACCCGAGGAGGGGCCTTCCATACTGGGAGGGCGATAAACTCATCTTT
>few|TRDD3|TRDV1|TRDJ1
CALGELLHWGLSADKLIF
TGTGCTCTTGGGGAACTACTCCACTGGGGACTATCAGCCGATAAACTCATCTTT
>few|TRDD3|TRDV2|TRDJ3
CACDTVGESSWDTRQMFF
TGTGCCTGTGACACCGTGGGGGAGAGCTCCTGGGACACCCGACAGATGTTTTTC
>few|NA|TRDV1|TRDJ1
CALGERRGLYTDKLIF
TGTGCTCTTGGGGAACGAAGAGGTCTATACACCGATAAACTCATCTTT
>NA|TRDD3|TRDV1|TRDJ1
CALGETSYWGILENYTDKLIF
TGTGCTCTTGGGGAAACTTCCTACTGGGGGATATTGGAGAACTACACCGATAAACTCATCTTT
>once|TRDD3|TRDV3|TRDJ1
CAFPTSFHWGLYTEKLIF
TGTGCCTTTCCTACTTCCTTTCACTGGGGGCTGTACACCGAGAAACTCATCTTT
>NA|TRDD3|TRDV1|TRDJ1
CALGGLLGAHTDKLIF
TGTGCTCTTGGGGGGCTACTGGGGGCCCATACCGATAAACTCATCTTT
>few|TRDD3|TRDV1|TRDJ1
CALGELAPTPYWGETDKLIF
TGTGCTCTTGGGGAACTAGCTCCTACTCCGTACTGGGGGGAGACCGATAAACTCATCTTT
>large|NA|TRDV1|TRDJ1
CALGEPYPTYLDKLIF
TGTGCTCTTGGGGAACCGTACCCCACCTACCTCGATAAACTCATCTTT
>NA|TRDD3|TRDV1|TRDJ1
CALGENLPAGGYVRYTDKLIF
TGTGCTCTTGGGGAAAATCTCCCAGCCGGGGGATACGTGAGGTACACCGATAAACTCATCTTT
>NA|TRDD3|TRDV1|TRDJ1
CALGDSRTSRLYWGPNTDKLIF
TGTGCTCTTGGGGACAGTAGGACTTCCCGATTGTACTGGGGCCCCAACACCGATAAACTCATCTTT
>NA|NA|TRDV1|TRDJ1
CALGEAPFLPWGIGGDGLIF
TGTGCTCTTGGGGAAGCTCCCTTCCTACCTTGGGGGATAGGAGGGGACGGACTCATCTTT
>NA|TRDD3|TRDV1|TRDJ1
CALGESLLHPGGYSSFSDKLIF
TGTGCTCTTGGGGAATCATTACTTCATCCTGGGGGATACAGTTCGTTCAGCGATAAACTCATCTTT
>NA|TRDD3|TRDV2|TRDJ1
CACDTYTSYTMYYWGILGPDKLIF
TGTGCCTGTGACACCTACACTTCCTACACCATGTACTACTGGGGGATACTCGGTCCCGATAAACTCATCTTT
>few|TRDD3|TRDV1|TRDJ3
CALGAKTPSPTPLLLGDTFRLFSSWDTRQMFF
TGTGCTCTTGGGGCCAAAACTCCGTCTCCTACGCCACTTTTACTGGGGGATACTTTCAGGCTCTTCAGCTCCTGGGACACCCGACAGATGTTTTTC
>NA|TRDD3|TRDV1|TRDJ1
CALGEGILRYWGILTTDKLIF
TGTGCTCTTGGGGAAGGTATCCTACGATACTGGGGGATACTCACCACCGATAAACTCATCTTT
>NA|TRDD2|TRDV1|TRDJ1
CALGDSNAFLRHWGLYTDKLIF
TGTGCTCTTGGGGACTCCAATGCCTTCCTACGCCACTGGGGATTGTACACCGATAAACTCATCTTT
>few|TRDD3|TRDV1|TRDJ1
CALGERPLFGYVDWGGPDKLIF
TGTGCTCTTGGGGAACGCCCCCTCTTTGGCTACGTGGACTGGGGGGGGCCCGATAAACTCATCTTT
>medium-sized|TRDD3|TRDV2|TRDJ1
CACDTEVGDTYTDKLIF
TGTGCCTGTGACACGGAGGTGGGGGATACGTACACCGATAAACTCATCTTT
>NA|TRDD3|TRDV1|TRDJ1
CALGETRSVQVLGDPYTDKLIF
TGTGCTCTTGGGGAAACGAGGTCCGTCCAAGTACTGGGGGATCCGTACACCGATAAACTCATCTTT
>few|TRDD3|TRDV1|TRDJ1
CALGELDTLLLILGDRNTDKLIF
TGTGCTCTTGGGGAACTTGATACCCTTCTCCTGATACTGGGGGATAGAAACACCGATAAACTCATCTTT
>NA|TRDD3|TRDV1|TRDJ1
CALGGAIWGIRYTDKLIF
TGTGCTCTTGGGGGCGCTATCTGGGGGATACGCTACACCGATAAACTCATCTTT
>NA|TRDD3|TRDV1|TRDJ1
CALGNPQWGDTHRSTDKLIF
TGTGCTCTTGGGAACCCTCAGTGGGGGGATACTCACCGTTCTACCGATAAACTCATCTTT
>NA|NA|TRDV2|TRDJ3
CACDTVRGSYSWDTRQMFF
TGTGCCTGTGACACCGTACGGGGGAGCTACTCCTGGGACACCCGACAGATGTTTTTC
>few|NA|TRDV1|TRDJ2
CALGERRGGCKTAQLFF
TGTGCTCTTGGGGAACGGAGGGGGGGCTGTAAGACAGCACAACTCTTCTTT
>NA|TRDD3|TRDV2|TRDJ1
CACDTGGYGQLIF
TGTGCCTGTGACACTGGGGGATACGGGCAACTCATCTTT
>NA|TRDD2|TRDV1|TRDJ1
CALGDLAPPSYLSSGDPATDKLIF
TGTGCTCTTGGGGACCTAGCCCCGCCTTCCTACCTCTCCAGTGGTGACCCAGCCACCGATAAACTCATCTTT
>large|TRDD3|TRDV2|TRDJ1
CACDTGYWGIRADKLIF
TGTGCCTGTGACACCGGGTACTGGGGGATACGCGCCGATAAACTCATCTTT
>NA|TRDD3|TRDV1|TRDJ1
CALGEGSYWAFPWLGDYTDKLIF
TGTGCTCTTGGGGAAGGGAGTTACTGGGCGTTCCCTTGGCTGGGGGACTACACCGATAAACTCATCTTT
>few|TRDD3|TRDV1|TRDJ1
CALGELGVLSDTGGYAEDPDKLIF
TGTGCTCTTGGGGAACTAGGTGTCCTATCAGATACTGGGGGATACGCGGAGGACCCCGATAAACTCATCTTT